These T cell receptor beta chains were read from a single sample in a study of blood T cell repertoires in COVID-19. Using immunoSEQ multiplex PCR, the repertoire was profiled, and TCRdb retains in-frame clones only, with some absent. The sample contains approximately 450,000 clones, roughly 90% of which appear only once. Source material: peripheral blood. Receptor source: a woman aged 25 to 39 with acute or convalescent COVID-19. Each CDR3 is given with its conserved first and last residue. The D gene is left open where the match is weak. Only some rows state a clone size, as once, few, many or a class for expanded clones.

J gene: TRBJ1-4
V gene: TRBV11-2
D gene: NA
clone size: NA
CDR3 protein: CASSPGGAGRVGEKLFF
CDR3 DNA: TGTGCCAGCAGCCCGGGAGGGGCCGGGAGGGTGGGTGAAAAACTGTTTTTT

J gene: TRBJ2-7
V gene: TRBV9
D gene: NA
clone size: few
CDR3 protein: CASSVEGDTYEQYF
CDR3 DNA: TGTGCCAGCAGCGTAGAGGGGGATACCTACGAGCAGTACTTC

J gene: TRBJ2-1
V gene: TRBV2
D gene: TRBD1
clone size: NA
CDR3 protein: CASSAQGVEGEQFF
CDR3 DNA: TGTGCCAGCAGTGCACAGGGGGTTGAGGGTGAGCAGTTCTTC

J gene: TRBJ1-6
V gene: TRBV5-1
D gene: TRBD1
clone size: NA
CDR3 protein: CASSSSGTGNSPLHF
CDR3 DNA: TGCGCCAGCAGCTCATCCGGGACAGGGAATTCACCCCTCCACTTT

J gene: TRBJ2-5
V gene: TRBV25-1
D gene: TRBD1
clone size: NA
CDR3 protein: CASSGVRDRETQYF
CDR3 DNA: TGTGCCAGCAGTGGGGTCCGGGACAGAGAGACCCAGTACTTC

J gene: TRBJ2-1
V gene: TRBV3-1/TRBV3-2
D gene: TRBD2
clone size: few
CDR3 protein: CASSQGAGGPYNEQFF
CDR3 DNA: TGTGCCAGCAGCCAAGGGGCGGGGGGGCCTTACAATGAGCAGTTCTTC

J gene: TRBJ1-6
V gene: TRBV2
D gene: TRBD1
clone size: NA
CDR3 protein: CASRGWDRGNSPLHF
CDR3 DNA: TGTGCCAGCAGGGGATGGGACAGGGGGAATTCACCCCTCCACTTT

J gene: TRBJ2-7
V gene: TRBV12-3/TRBV12-4
D gene: NA
clone size: NA
CDR3 protein: CASSFGSAYEQYF
CDR3 DNA: TGTGCCAGCAGTTTCGGTTCTGCCTACGAGCAGTACTTC

J gene: TRBJ2-2
V gene: TRBV7-6
D gene: NA
clone size: NA
CDR3 protein: CASSNRVLGELFF
CDR3 DNA: TGTGCCAGCAGCAACAGGGTTCTCGGGGAGCTGTTTTTT

J gene: TRBJ2-7
V gene: TRBV2
D gene: NA
clone size: NA
CDR3 protein: CASTLRNEQYF
CDR3 DNA: TGTGCCAGCACTCTGAGGAACGAGCAGTACTTC

J gene: TRBJ2-1
V gene: TRBV10-3
D gene: TRBD1
clone size: few
CDR3 protein: CAIRDRGNEQFF
CDR3 DNA: TGTGCCATCAGGGACAGGGGGAATGAGCAGTTCTTC

J gene: TRBJ2-5
V gene: TRBV20-1
D gene: NA
clone size: NA
CDR3 protein: CSATDQETQYF
CDR3 DNA: TGCAGTGCCACAGATCAAGAGACCCAGTACTTC

J gene: TRBJ1-6
V gene: TRBV6-5
D gene: NA
clone size: NA
CDR3 protein: CASRGRYNSPLHF
CDR3 DNA: TGTGCCAGCAGGGGCAGGTATAATTCACCCCTCCACTTT

J gene: TRBJ1-5
V gene: TRBV2
D gene: NA
clone size: NA
CDR3 protein: CASSELSRVLNQPQHF
CDR3 DNA: TGTGCCAGCAGTGAACTCTCCAGGGTCCTCAATCAGCCCCAGCATTTT

J gene: TRBJ1-1
V gene: TRBV5-6
D gene: NA
clone size: NA
CDR3 protein: CASSSRGGEAFF
CDR3 DNA: TGTGCCAGCAGCTCCCGAGGGGGTGAAGCTTTCTTT

J gene: TRBJ1-2
V gene: TRBV4-1
D gene: TRBD1
clone size: NA
CDR3 protein: CASSGQDSYYTF
CDR3 DNA: TGCGCCAGCAGCGGACAGGATTCATACTACACCTTC

J gene: TRBJ2-1
V gene: TRBV30
D gene: NA
clone size: NA
CDR3 protein: CAWSVWDTWSEQFF
CDR3 DNA: TGTGCCTGGAGTGTATGGGACACTTGGAGTGAGCAGTTCTTC

J gene: TRBJ1-2
V gene: TRBV21-1
D gene: NA
clone size: once
CDR3 protein: CASYPEGRRYGYTF
CDR3 DNA: TGTGCCAGCTATCCCGAGGGCAGACGCTATGGCTACACCTTC

J gene: TRBJ2-2
V gene: TRBV5-1
D gene: NA
clone size: NA
CDR3 protein: CASSLNQATGELFF
CDR3 DNA: TGCGCCAGCAGCTTGAATCAAGCCACCGGGGAGCTGTTTTTT

J gene: TRBJ1-4
V gene: TRBV27
D gene: NA
clone size: NA
CDR3 protein: CASAPRGPNEKLFF
CDR3 DNA: TGTGCCAGCGCCCCGAGAGGGCCTAATGAAAAACTGTTTTTT

J gene: TRBJ2-7
V gene: TRBV30
D gene: TRBD2
clone size: once
CDR3 protein: CAWNSGGAYEQYF
CDR3 DNA: TGTGCCTGGAACAGCGGGGGGGCCTACGAGCAGTACTTC

J gene: TRBJ2-2
V gene: TRBV4-1
D gene: NA
clone size: NA
CDR3 protein: CASSQPPPVRGRGNTGELFF
CDR3 DNA: TGCGCCAGCAGCCAACCCCCCCCTGTGCGGGGGCGGGGTAACACCGGGGAGCTGTTTTTT

J gene: TRBJ1-4
V gene: TRBV2
D gene: NA
clone size: NA
CDR3 protein: CASSVNVGSPEKLFF
CDR3 DNA: TGTGCCAGCAGTGTGAATGTGGGCAGCCCTGAAAAACTGTTTTTT

J gene: TRBJ2-7
V gene: TRBV5-6
D gene: NA
clone size: NA
CDR3 protein: CASSWRDGKGYEQYF
CDR3 DNA: TGTGCCAGCAGCTGGCGGGACGGGAAAGGGTACGAGCAGTACTTC

J gene: TRBJ1-2
V gene: TRBV5-4
D gene: NA
clone size: NA
CDR3 protein: CASSLTGTNYGYTF
CDR3 DNA: TGTGCCAGCAGCTTAACGGGGACTAACTATGGCTACACCTTC

J gene: TRBJ1-1
V gene: TRBV2
D gene: TRBD1
clone size: NA
CDR3 protein: CASRTQGTGDTEAFF
CDR3 DNA: TGTGCCAGCAGGACCCAGGGGACAGGGGATACTGAAGCTTTCTTT

J gene: TRBJ1-3
V gene: TRBV7-9
D gene: NA
clone size: NA
CDR3 protein: CASSAGTSTSGNTIYF
CDR3 DNA: TGTGCCAGCAGCGCCGGGACTTCCACCTCTGGAAACACCATATATTTT

J gene: TRBJ1-2
V gene: TRBV7-9
D gene: TRBD1
clone size: NA
CDR3 protein: CASSQTTTGLSSNYGYTF
CDR3 DNA: TGTGCCAGCAGCCAGACAACGACAGGGTTGTCTTCTAACTATGGCTACACCTTC

J gene: TRBJ2-1
V gene: TRBV11-2
D gene: TRBD2
clone size: many
CDR3 protein: CASNNLAGAPNEQFF
CDR3 DNA: TGTGCCAGCAACAATCTAGCGGGGGCCCCCAATGAGCAGTTCTTC

J gene: TRBJ1-5
V gene: TRBV7-9
D gene: TRBD1
clone size: NA
CDR3 protein: CASSTDRGLLPQHF
CDR3 DNA: TGTGCCAGCAGCACTGACAGGGGGTTGCTGCCCCAGCATTTT

J gene: TRBJ1-1
V gene: TRBV27
D gene: NA
clone size: NA
CDR3 protein: CASRLSLNTEAFF
CDR3 DNA: TGTGCCAGCAGGCTTAGTTTGAACACTGAAGCTTTCTTT

J gene: TRBJ2-1
V gene: TRBV18
D gene: NA
clone size: once
CDR3 protein: CASSPPAGQNEQFF
CDR3 DNA: TGTGCCAGCTCACCACCGGCGGGGCAGAATGAGCAGTTCTTC

J gene: TRBJ1-1
V gene: TRBV7-9
D gene: NA
clone size: NA
CDR3 protein: CASSRAPVDRTFF
CDR3 DNA: TGTGCCAGCAGCCGGGCCCCGGTAGACAGAACTTTCTTT

J gene: TRBJ1-4
V gene: TRBV15
D gene: TRBD1
clone size: once
CDR3 protein: CATSTEGTAEEKLFF
CDR3 DNA: TGTGCCACCAGCACCGAGGGGACAGCGGAGGAAAAACTGTTTTTT

J gene: TRBJ2-2
V gene: TRBV5-4
D gene: TRBD1
clone size: NA
CDR3 protein: CAGGQGAAGELFF
CDR3 DNA: TGTGCCGGAGGACAGGGGGCTGCCGGGGAGCTGTTTTTT

J gene: TRBJ1-3
V gene: TRBV13
D gene: NA
clone size: NA
CDR3 protein: CASSLDSSSGNTIYF
CDR3 DNA: TGTGCCAGCAGCTTGGACAGCAGCTCTGGAAACACCATATATTTT

J gene: TRBJ2-2
V gene: TRBV27
D gene: TRBD2
clone size: NA
CDR3 protein: CASSLVGLAGGPNTGELFF
CDR3 DNA: TGTGCCAGCAGTTTAGTGGGGCTAGCGGGGGGGCCGAACACCGGGGAGCTGTTTTTT

J gene: TRBJ2-7
V gene: TRBV5-1
D gene: NA
clone size: NA
CDR3 protein: CASSLSLDRYYEQYF
CDR3 DNA: TGCGCCAGCAGCTTGTCTCTAGACAGGTACTACGAGCAGTACTTC

J gene: TRBJ1-2
V gene: TRBV7-3
D gene: TRBD1
clone size: few
CDR3 protein: CASSLGQGRGYTF
CDR3 DNA: TGTGCCAGCAGCTTAGGACAGGGTAGAGGCTACACCTTC

J gene: TRBJ2-7
V gene: TRBV28
D gene: TRBD1
clone size: NA
CDR3 protein: CASSPTGARPYEQYF
CDR3 DNA: TGTGCCAGCAGTCCGACAGGGGCCCGTCCCTACGAGCAGTACTTC

J gene: TRBJ1-2
V gene: TRBV6-5
D gene: TRBD1
clone size: few
CDR3 protein: CASEGAEYYGYTF
CDR3 DNA: TGTGCCAGCGAGGGGGCGGAATACTATGGCTACACCTTC

J gene: TRBJ1-6
V gene: TRBV4-1
D gene: NA
clone size: once
CDR3 protein: CASSQVGTGSYNSPLHF
CDR3 DNA: TGCGCCAGCAGCCAAGTCGGTACAGGGAGCTACAATTCACCCCTCCACTTT

J gene: TRBJ2-1
V gene: TRBV30
D gene: NA
clone size: NA
CDR3 protein: CAWSQDYTIPNEQFF
CDR3 DNA: TGTGCCTGGAGCCAGGACTATACGATACCAAATGAGCAGTTCTTC

J gene: TRBJ1-1
V gene: TRBV19
D gene: TRBD1
clone size: NA
CDR3 protein: CASSGRQGFWNTEAFF
CDR3 DNA: TGTGCCAGTAGTGGACGACAGGGTTTTTGGAACACTGAAGCTTTCTTT

J gene: TRBJ1-6
V gene: TRBV28
D gene: TRBD1
clone size: NA
CDR3 protein: CASNLPGQPSSYNSPLHF
CDR3 DNA: TGTGCCAGCAACCTTCCGGGACAGCCAAGCTCCTATAATTCACCCCTCCACTTT

J gene: TRBJ2-3
V gene: TRBV29-1
D gene: NA
clone size: NA
CDR3 protein: CSVPGLFTDTQYF
CDR3 DNA: TGCAGCGTTCCAGGACTATTCACAGATACGCAGTATTTT

J gene: TRBJ2-7
V gene: TRBV7-8
D gene: NA
clone size: NA
CDR3 protein: CASSSGAGTYSYEQYF
CDR3 DNA: TGTGCCAGCAGCTCTGGGGCCGGGACATACTCCTACGAGCAGTACTTC

J gene: TRBJ2-1
V gene: TRBV11-2
D gene: NA
clone size: NA
CDR3 protein: CASGPGGTSYNEQFF
CDR3 DNA: TGTGCCAGCGGCCCTGGGGGGACCTCTTACAATGAGCAGTTCTTC

J gene: TRBJ1-2
V gene: TRBV5-6
D gene: NA
clone size: NA
CDR3 protein: CASSRRVSGKERHGYTF
CDR3 DNA: TGTGCCAGCAGCCGCCGAGTCTCAGGGAAGGAGCGTCATGGCTACACCTTC

J gene: TRBJ2-1
V gene: TRBV27
D gene: NA
clone size: NA
CDR3 protein: CASSPKISPVGYNEQFF
CDR3 DNA: TGTGCCAGCAGTCCCAAAATTTCGCCCGTCGGCTACAATGAGCAGTTCTTC

J gene: TRBJ2-3
V gene: TRBV3-1/TRBV3-2
D gene: NA
clone size: NA
CDR3 protein: CASSLTGSTDTQYF
CDR3 DNA: TGTGCCAGCAGCCTTACCGGGAGCACAGATACGCAGTATTTT

J gene: TRBJ2-7
V gene: TRBV28
D gene: TRBD1
clone size: NA
CDR3 protein: CASSRYTGGEQYF
CDR3 DNA: TGTGCCAGCAGTCGCTATACAGGGGGTGAGCAGTACTTC

J gene: TRBJ2-1
V gene: TRBV7-2
D gene: TRBD2
clone size: NA
CDR3 protein: CASSSPGLAEYNEQFF
CDR3 DNA: TGTGCCAGCAGCAGCCCGGGACTAGCGGAATATAATGAGCAGTTCTTC

J gene: TRBJ2-7
V gene: TRBV3-1/TRBV3-2
D gene: TRBD2
clone size: NA
CDR3 protein: CASSQGTSGGAEYF
CDR3 DNA: TGTGCCAGCAGCCAAGGGACTAGCGGGGGGGCGGAGTACTTC

J gene: TRBJ1-3
V gene: TRBV14
D gene: TRBD1
clone size: NA
CDR3 protein: CASRLQGTGNTIYF
CDR3 DNA: TGTGCCAGCAGACTACAGGGGACTGGAAACACCATATATTTT

J gene: TRBJ1-1
V gene: TRBV9
D gene: TRBD1
clone size: once
CDR3 protein: CASSGPGQGKAFF
CDR3 DNA: TGTGCCAGCAGCGGACCGGGACAGGGCAAAGCTTTCTTT

J gene: TRBJ2-7
V gene: TRBV19
D gene: NA
clone size: NA
CDR3 protein: CASSTDSYEQYF
CDR3 DNA: TGTGCCAGTTCGACAGACTCCTACGAGCAGTACTTC

J gene: TRBJ2-6
V gene: TRBV30
D gene: NA
clone size: NA
CDR3 protein: CAWSVLLPPTSGANVLTF
CDR3 DNA: TGTGCCTGGAGTGTACTTCTTCCCCCCACCTCTGGGGCCAACGTCCTGACTTTC

J gene: TRBJ1-6
V gene: TRBV10-2
D gene: TRBD1
clone size: NA
CDR3 protein: CASAGQGNSPLHF
CDR3 DNA: TGCGCCAGCGCCGGACAGGGTAATTCACCCCTCCACTTT